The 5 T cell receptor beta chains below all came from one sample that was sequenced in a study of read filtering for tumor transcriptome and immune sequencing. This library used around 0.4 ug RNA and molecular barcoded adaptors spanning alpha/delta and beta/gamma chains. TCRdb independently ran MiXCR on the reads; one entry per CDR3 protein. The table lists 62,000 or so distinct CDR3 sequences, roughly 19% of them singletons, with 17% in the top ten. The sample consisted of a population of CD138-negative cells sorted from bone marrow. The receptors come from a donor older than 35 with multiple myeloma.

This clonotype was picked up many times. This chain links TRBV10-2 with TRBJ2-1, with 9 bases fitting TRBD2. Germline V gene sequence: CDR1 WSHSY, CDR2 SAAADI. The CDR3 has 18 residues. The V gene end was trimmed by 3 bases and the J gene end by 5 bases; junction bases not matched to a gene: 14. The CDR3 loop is CASSDVGSSGRPNNEQFF. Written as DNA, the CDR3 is TGCGCCAGCAGTGATGTCGGCTCAAGCGGGAGGCCAAACAATGAGCAGTTCTTC.

The CDR3 is CASSRGRGSSSYNEQFF. CDR3 sequence (DNA): TGTGCCAGTAGTAGGGGTCGGGGGAGCAGCTCCTACAATGAGCAGTTCTTC. This chain links TRBV19 with TRBJ2-1, with D perhaps matching TRBD2 (6 bases). Trimming removed 4 bases from V and 0 bases from J, with 16 bases in between. Germline CDR1 and CDR2: LNHDA and SQIVND (reference sequence). This CDR3 region has 17 residues.

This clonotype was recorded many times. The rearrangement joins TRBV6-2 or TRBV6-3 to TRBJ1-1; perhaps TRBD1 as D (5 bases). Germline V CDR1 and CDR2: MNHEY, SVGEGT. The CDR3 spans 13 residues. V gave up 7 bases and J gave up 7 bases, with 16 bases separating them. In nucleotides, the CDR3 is TGTGCCAGCACCCCGACAGCCGGCGGTGAAGCTTTCTTT. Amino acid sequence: CASTPTAGGEAFF.

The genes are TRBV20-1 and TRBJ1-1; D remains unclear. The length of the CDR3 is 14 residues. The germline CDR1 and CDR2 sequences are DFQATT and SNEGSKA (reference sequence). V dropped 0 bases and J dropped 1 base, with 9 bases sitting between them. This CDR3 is CSAREPFRNTEAFF. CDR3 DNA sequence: TGCAGTGCTAGAGAGCCATTCCGGAACACTGAAGCTTTCTTT.

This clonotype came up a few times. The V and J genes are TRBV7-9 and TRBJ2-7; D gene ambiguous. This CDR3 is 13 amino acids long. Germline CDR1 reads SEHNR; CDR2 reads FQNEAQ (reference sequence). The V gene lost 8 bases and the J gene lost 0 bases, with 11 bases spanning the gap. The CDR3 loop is CASQTANSYEQYF. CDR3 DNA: TGTGCCAGCCAGACGGCTAACTCCTACGAGCAGTACTTC.